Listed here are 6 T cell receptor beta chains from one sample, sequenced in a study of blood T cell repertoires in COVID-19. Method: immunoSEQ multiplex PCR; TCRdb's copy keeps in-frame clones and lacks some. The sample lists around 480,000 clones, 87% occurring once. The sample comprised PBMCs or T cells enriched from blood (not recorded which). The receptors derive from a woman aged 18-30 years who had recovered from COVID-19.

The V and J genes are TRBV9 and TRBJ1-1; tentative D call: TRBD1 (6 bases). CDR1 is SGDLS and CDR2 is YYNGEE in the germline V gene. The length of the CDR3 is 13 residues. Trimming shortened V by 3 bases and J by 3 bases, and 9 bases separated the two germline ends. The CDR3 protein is CASSERTDTEAFF. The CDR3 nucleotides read TGTGCCAGCAGCGAAAGGACAGACACTGAAGCTTTCTTT.

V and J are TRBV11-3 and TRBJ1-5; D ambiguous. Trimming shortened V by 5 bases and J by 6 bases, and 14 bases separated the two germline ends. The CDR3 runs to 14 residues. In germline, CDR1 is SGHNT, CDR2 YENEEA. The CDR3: CASSPTLSVQPQHF. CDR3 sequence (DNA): TGTGCCAGCAGCCCCACGCTATCGGTTCAGCCCCAGCATTTT.

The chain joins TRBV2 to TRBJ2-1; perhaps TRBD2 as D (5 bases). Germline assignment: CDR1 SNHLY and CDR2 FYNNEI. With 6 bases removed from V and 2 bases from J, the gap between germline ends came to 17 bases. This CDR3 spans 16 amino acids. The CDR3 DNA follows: TGTGCCAGCAGGGGGTCCAACCGAGCGGCCTACAATGAGCAGTTCTTC. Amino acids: CASRGSNRAAYNEQFF.

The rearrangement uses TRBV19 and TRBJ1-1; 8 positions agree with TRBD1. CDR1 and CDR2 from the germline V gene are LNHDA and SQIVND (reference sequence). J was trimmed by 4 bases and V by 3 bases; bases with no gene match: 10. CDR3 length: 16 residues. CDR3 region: CASSINRGVDGTEAFF. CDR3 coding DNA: TGTGCCAGTAGTATTAACAGGGGGGTTGATGGCACTGAAGCTTTCTTT.

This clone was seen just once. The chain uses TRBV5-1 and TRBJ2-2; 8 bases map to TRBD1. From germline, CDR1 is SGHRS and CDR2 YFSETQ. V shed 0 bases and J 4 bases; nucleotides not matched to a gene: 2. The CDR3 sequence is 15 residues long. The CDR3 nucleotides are TGCGCCAGCAGCTTGGTGGACAGGGCCACCGGGGAGCTGTTTTTT. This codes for CASSLVDRATGELFF.

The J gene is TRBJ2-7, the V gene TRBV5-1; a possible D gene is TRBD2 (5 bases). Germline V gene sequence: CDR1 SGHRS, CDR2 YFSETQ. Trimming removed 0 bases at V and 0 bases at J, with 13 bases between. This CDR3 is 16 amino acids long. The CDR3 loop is CASSLAAGVSSYEQYF. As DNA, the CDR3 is TGCGCCAGCAGCTTGGCGGCCGGGGTGAGCTCCTACGAGCAGTACTTC.